This entry features one T cell receptor beta chain sequence. Its recognized antigen is unknown. Nothing much larger sits one base from this clone, and base qualities are not available. A second Seattle source provided samples from volunteer blood donors who had recovered from COVID-19. Collaborating institutions collected whole blood in K2EDTA tubes following their own protocols. For TCRbeta analysis, collaborators shipped samples as frozen whole blood, isolated PBMCs, or DNA extracted from either of those sample types. TCRbeta CDR3 regions were amplified from genomic DNA by means of the immunoSEQ Assay, a bias-controlled multiplex PCR. The original methods were these. The number of nucleated cells in each sample was estimated from the amplification of reference gene primers within the assay. Sequence reads were collapsed and filtered to measure the absolute abundance of every unique TCRbeta CDR3 rearrangement. For each sample, productive Simpson clonality was calculated as the square root of Simpson's diversity index over productive rearrangements. This is the immuneACCESS table as TCRdb keeps it, with only in-frame sequences that have V and J called. A part of the clones is gone; compared with another copy, unresolved V genes explain less than half, and the rest is unexplained. V and J calls plus clone size are reproduced from that table; the DNA served to infer D and trimming. The sample has about 300,000 clones on record, 88% of them singletons. The top ten clones comprise 5.5% to 8% of the sample.

Compared with germline, V lacks 4 bases and J lacks 4 bases; bases without a gene match: 8. From the cysteine through the phenylalanine, the CDR3 covers 16 amino acids. The kept DNA is CDR3 alone, 48 bases in frame from the first base. As encoded in the germline V gene (reference sequence), CDR1 is SEHNR while CDR2 is FQNEAQ. The data originate from a study of blood T cell repertoires in COVID-19 (dated by TCRdb to 2018 to 2020). Study-level background: Samples covering the acute and convalescent phases of COVID-19 were provided by collaborators in the United States, Italy and Spain. Sample metadata almost always included a de-identified subject ID, COVID-19 status, age in years and sex. The repertoires were released in a freely available public database meant as a resource for research on the immune response to SARS-CoV-2. Where HLA class I and class II types were available, the types were taken from metadata supplied by the sample provider, not from assay-based typing. Deeply sampled blood TCRbeta repertoires from subjects exposed to, actively infected with, or recovered from COVID-19 were included in the dataset. The prospective study material was composed of cDNA or gDNA derived from T cells, B-cell-depleted T cells, or PBMCs. The samples were drawn from the first 160 participants of the ongoing ImmuneRACE study and from over a thousand subjects provided by 6 global collaborators. On the study overall, not on this receptor specifically: The amount of clinical and demographic metadata varied by source and participant and was provided uncurated.

This TCR came from a woman aged 25 to 39 who had recovered from COVID-19. Sequenced sample: peripheral blood. The rearranged chain carries TRBV7-9 and TRBJ2-2; 8 junctional bases match TRBD1. The nucleotide sequence is given as TGTGCCAGCAGCTCCCCTGCGGGACAGGCCACCGGGGAGCTGTTTTTT. Its product reads: CASSSPAGQATGELFF.